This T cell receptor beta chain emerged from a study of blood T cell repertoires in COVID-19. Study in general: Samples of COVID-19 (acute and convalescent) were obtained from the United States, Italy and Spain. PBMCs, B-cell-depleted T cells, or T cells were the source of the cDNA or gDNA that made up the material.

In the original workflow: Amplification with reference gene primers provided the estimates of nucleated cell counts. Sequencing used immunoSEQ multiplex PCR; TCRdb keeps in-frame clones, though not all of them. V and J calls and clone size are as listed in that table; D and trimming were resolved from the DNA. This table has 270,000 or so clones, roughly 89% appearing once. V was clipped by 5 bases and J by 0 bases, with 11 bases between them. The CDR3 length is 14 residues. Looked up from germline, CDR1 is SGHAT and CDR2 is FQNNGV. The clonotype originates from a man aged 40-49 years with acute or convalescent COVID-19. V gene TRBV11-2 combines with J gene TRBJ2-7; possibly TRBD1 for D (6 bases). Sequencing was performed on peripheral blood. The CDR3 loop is CASSRDKSSYEQYF. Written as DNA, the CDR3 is TGTGCCAGCAGCCGGGACAAAAGCTCCTACGAGCAGTACTTC.